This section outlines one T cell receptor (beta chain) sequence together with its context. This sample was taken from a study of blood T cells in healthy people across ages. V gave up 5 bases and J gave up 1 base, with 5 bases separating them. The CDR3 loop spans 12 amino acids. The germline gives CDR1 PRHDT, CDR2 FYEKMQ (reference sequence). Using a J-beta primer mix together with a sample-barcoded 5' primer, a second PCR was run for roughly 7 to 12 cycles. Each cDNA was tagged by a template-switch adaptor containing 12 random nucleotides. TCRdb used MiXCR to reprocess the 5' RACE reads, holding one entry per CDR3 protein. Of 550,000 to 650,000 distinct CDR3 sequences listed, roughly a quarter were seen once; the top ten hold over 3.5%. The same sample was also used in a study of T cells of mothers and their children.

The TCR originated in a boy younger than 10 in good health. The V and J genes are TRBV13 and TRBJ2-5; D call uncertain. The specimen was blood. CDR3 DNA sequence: TGTGCCAGCAGCGAGACCCAAGAGACCCAGTACTTC. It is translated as CASSETQETQYF.